This T cell receptor beta chain was retrieved from a study of blood T cell repertoires in COVID-19. In the study overall: Samples of COVID-19 (acute and convalescent) were obtained from the United States, Italy and Spain. Sample material is recorded as cDNA or gDNA derived from T cells, B-cell-depleted T cells, or PBMCs.

In the authors' methods: Counts of nucleated cells, estimated from reference gene primer amplification, were obtained. Assay: immunoSEQ multiplex PCR; the TCRdb copy retains only in-frame clones and omits some. The V and J calls and clone size were taken over from that table, and D and trimming were inferred from the DNA. Of about 290,000 clones in the sample, approximately 80% were seen once. Losses at the gene ends were 0 bases for V and 4 bases for J; bases not matched to a gene: 7. This CDR3 spans 15 amino acids. Germline CDR1 is SGHRS and CDR2 is YFSETQ. The sequencing input was peripheral blood. This TCR derives from a woman aged 50 to 60 with active or convalescent COVID-19. The chain has TRBV5-1 and TRBJ2-7; TRBD2 agrees at 7 bases. The CDR3 coding sequence is TGCGCCAGCAGCTTGGCTCTAGCGGAGATTTACGAGCAGTACTTC. This codes for CASSLALAEIYEQYF. The full variable domain, in which reference TRBV5-1 and TRBJ2-7 provide the parts outside the CDR3, is KAGVTQTPRYLIKTRGQQVTLSCSPISGHRSVSWYQQTPGQGLQFLFEYFSETQRNKGNFPGRFSGRQFSNSRSEMNVSTLELGDSALYLCASSLALAEIYEQYFGPGTRLTVT.